The 22 T cell receptor beta chains presented below share a single source sample, sequenced in a study of blood T cells in healthy people across ages. A sample-barcoded 5' primer and a J-beta primer mix were used in a second PCR of about 7 to 12 cycles. MiXCR, run by TCRdb on the 5' RACE reads, gives a single entry per CDR3 protein. The data show around 1,000,000 distinct CDR3 sequences, 20% to 25% seen once. These records were also assigned to another study, of T cells of mothers and their children.

Source material: blood. The receptors originated from a girl aged 2-10 years in good health.

On this clonotype: One end of the junction fails to match germline, which may point to a read error. This rearrangement joins TRBV7-6 to TRBJ2-7; 12 nucleotides agree with TRBD2. Germline lookup yields CDR1 SGHVS and CDR2 FNYEAQ. The CDR3 is 14 amino acids. The CDR3 spells CASSLAGGSDEQYF. The DNA of the CDR3 is TGTGCCAGCAGCCTAGCGGGAGGGTCGGACGAGCAGTACTTC.

As regards this clonotype: This clone may be a read error of a much larger clone one base away. The chain has TRBV4-3 and TRBJ2-3; a possible D gene is TRBD1 (6 bases). This CDR3 contains 15 residues. Between the trimmed V and J ends, which lost 0 bases and 1 base, there was a span of 8 bases. CDR1 LGHNA and CDR2 YSLEER come from the germline V gene. The CDR3 nucleotides read TGCGCCAGCAGCCAAGATGAGGGGGGCACAGATACGCAGTATTTT. This codes for CASSQDEGGTDTQYF.

As for this clonotype: A junction end diverges from the germline sequence, so it may reflect a read error. The chain is built from TRBV28 and TRBJ2-5; 7 bases map to TRBD2. The germline gives CDR1 MDHEN, CDR2 SYDVKM. The CDR3 consists of 13 residues. The CDR3 coding sequence is TGTGCCGGCTGGTTTGGGGGAGGGCCGGAATTGTTCTTC. Encoded protein: CAGWFGGGPELFF.

This clonotype was recorded a few times. The chain employs TRBV27 and TRBJ2-1; 7 bases line up with TRBD1. With the DNA end fitting TRBJ2-7 better, the J assignment may be wrong. Per germline, CDR1 MNHEY and CDR2 SMNVEV (reference sequence). CDR3 length: 12 residues. CDR3 loop: CASSQTGNEQYF. The CDR3, as DNA: TGTGCCAGCAGCCAGACAGGGAACGAGCAGTACTTC.

This sequence joins TRBV6-2 or TRBV6-3 and TRBJ1-2; D is perhaps TRBD1 (5 bases). The V gene's germline CDR1 is MNHEY and CDR2 SVGEGT. With 2 bases removed from V and 0 bases from J, the gap between germline ends came to 7 bases. The CDR3 length is 14 residues. The CDR3 region is CASSYEGPNYGYTF. DNA of the CDR3: TGTGCCAGCAGTTACGAGGGACCTAACTATGGCTACACCTTC.

This clonotype showed up just once. The V gene is TRBV2, the J gene TRBJ2-7; D could derive from TRBD1 or TRBD2 (5 bases each). V dropped 6 bases and J dropped 3 bases, with 21 bases sitting between them. Germline V gene sequence: CDR1 SNHLY, CDR2 FYNNEI. CDR3 length: 16 amino acids. The CDR3 spells CASRGDRLYLFYEQYF. The CDR3 nucleotides are TGTGCCAGCAGGGGGGACCGACTATACCTCTTCTACGAGCAGTACTTC.

There are a few counts of this clonotype. The chain couples TRBV27 to TRBJ1-2; D is ambiguous. Trimming shortened V by 10 bases and J by 4 bases, and 19 bases separated the two germline ends. Germline V gives CDR1 MNHEY, CDR2 SMNVEV (reference sequence). The CDR3 covers 14 residues. The CDR3 coding sequence is TGTGCCACTAAATCGGGCGGAGACTTCTATGGCTACACCTTC. This codes for CATKSGGDFYGYTF.

Only one count was recorded for this clonotype. The rearrangement links TRBV6-1 to TRBJ2-3; 7 bases agree with TRBD2. The V gene's germline CDR1 is MNHNS and CDR2 SASEGT. With V trimmed by 7 bases and J by 0 bases, 22 bases remained unmatched. CDR3 length: 20 amino acids. In nucleotides, the CDR3 is TGTGCCAGCAAAACGAGCGTGGGGGGAGCGGGATTCACTAGCACAGATACGCAGTATTTT. The encoded protein is CASKTSVGGAGFTSTDTQYF.

The table lists this clonotype with a few counts. The V gene is TRBV5-1, the J gene TRBJ1-2, with D uncertain. CDR1 is SGHRS, CDR2 YFSETQ, per germline. The CDR3 has 13 amino acids. V lost 0 bases to trimming and J lost 11 bases, with 14 bases between them. CDR3 nucleotide sequence: TGCGCCAGCAGCTTGGGAGATGCTACGGGGTACACCTTC. It translates to CASSLGDATGYTF.

A single count supports this clonotype. The chain links TRBV23-1 to TRBJ2-1; no clear D. TRBV23-1 is classed as an ORF, of uncertain function. CDR3 length: 11 amino acids. The V end was cut by 7 bases, the J end by 6 bases, with 7 bases between. As DNA, the CDR3 is TGCGCCAGCATTGCTCCCAATGAGCAGTTCTTC. This gives the protein CASIAPNEQFF.

This clonotype was seen a handful of times. The rearrangement uses TRBV12-3 or TRBV12-4 and TRBJ2-5; D perhaps matches TRBD1 (6 bases). The CDR3 runs to 12 residues. Trimming cost V 7 bases and J 7 bases, with 13 bases left between them. CDR3 nucleotides: TGTGCCAGCAAGCAGGGGAAGGGGACCCAGTACTTC. Its protein is CASKQGKGTQYF.

This clonotype came up a few times. This chain joins TRBV27 and TRBJ2-1, with D unresolved. Trimming stripped 5 bases from V and 2 bases from J, with 19 bases between. The germline V gene encodes CDR1 MNHEY and CDR2 SMNVEV (reference sequence). This CDR3 spans 17 amino acids. As DNA, the CDR3 is TGTGCCAGCAGTCCCTTGATACGAGTTCCAGCCTACAATGAGCAGTTCTTC. Translation gives CASSPLIRVPAYNEQFF.

The gene calls are TRBV18 and TRBJ2-1, with D possibly matching TRBD2 (6 bases). CDR1 and CDR2 from the germline V gene are KGHSH and LQKENI. Trimming removed 6 bases at V and 5 bases at J, with 17 bases between. The CDR3 spans 15 residues. DNA of the CDR3: TGTGCCAGCTCCCCCCAGGTGGAGGGACACAATGAGCAGTTCTTC. This encodes CASSPQVEGHNEQFF.

For this clonotype: This may arise from a read error, as a much more abundant clone is one base away. This chain connects TRBV7-2 to TRBJ2-5; TRBD2 matches 12 bases. Germline CDR1 SGHTA, CDR2 FQGNSA. CDR3 length: 15 amino acids. CDR3 residues: CASSWTSGVGETQHF. The CDR3 DNA reads as TGTGCCAGCAGTTGGACTAGCGGGGTCGGAGAGACCCAGCACTTC.

As to this clonotype: One end of the junction does not line up with germline, which may come from a read error. The chain uses TRBV28 and TRBJ2-7; D ambiguous. CDR1 is MDHEN and CDR2 is SYDVKM in the germline V gene. This CDR3 has 13 amino acids. CDR3 sequence: CASSPGQSYEQHF. The CDR3 bases are TGTGCCAGCAGCCCCGGCCAGTCCTACGAGCAGCACTTC. Supplemented by reference TRBV28 and TRBJ2-7, the full variable domain reads DVKVTQSSRYLVKRTGEKVFLECVQDMDHENMFWYRQDPGLGLRLIYFSYDVKMKEKGDIPEGYSVSREKKERFSLILESASTNQTSMYLCASSPGQSYEQHFGPGTRLTVT.

This clonotype was counted many times. V usage is TRBV20-1 and J usage is TRBJ2-2; D is ambiguous. The CDR3 loop spans 16 amino acids. Germline V CDR1 and CDR2: DFQATT, SNEGSKA (reference sequence). Trimming pared 1 base from V and 4 bases from J, leaving 16 bases between. The CDR3 is CSARATHLGLTGELFF. The DNA of the CDR3 is TGCAGTGCTAGAGCCACCCATCTAGGGCTCACCGGGGAGCTGTTTTTT.

The chain carries TRBV7-6 and TRBJ2-2; D is uncertain. This CDR3 has 15 residues. V lost 3 bases and J 5 bases, leaving 13 bases between the germline ends. CDR1 SGHVS and CDR2 FNYEAQ come from the germline V gene. CDR3: CASSLVGSATGELFF. CDR3 coding DNA: TGTGCCAGCAGCTTGGTTGGCAGCGCGACCGGGGAGCTGTTTTTT.

The chain joins TRBV7-9 to TRBJ2-5, with 8 bases fitting TRBD1. The DNA matches TRBJ2-7 better at its end, which makes the J call doubtful. The germline gives CDR1 SEHNR, CDR2 FQNEAQ (reference sequence). This CDR3 has 16 amino acids. CDR3 region: CASSYNRQTGEYEQYF. The CDR3 nucleotides are TGTGCCAGCAGCTATAACCGACAGACAGGGGAGTACGAGCAGTACTTC.

The V gene is TRBV24-1, the J gene TRBJ2-7, with 10 bases lining up with TRBD1. This CDR3 is built from 13 residues. Germline CDR1 and CDR2: KGHDR and SFDVKD. V trimming: 7 bases; J trimming: 4 bases; junction bases outside the gene matches: 3. The CDR3 spells CATRGTGEYEQYF. Here the CDR3 DNA reads TGTGCCACCAGGGGGACAGGGGAGTACGAGCAGTACTTC.

The V and J genes are TRBV20-1 and TRBJ2-5, with D maybe TRBD2 (6 bases). This CDR3 has 13 amino acids. V lost 4 bases to trimming and J lost 2 bases, with 11 bases between them. Germline CDR1 DFQATT, CDR2 SNEGSKA (reference sequence). In nucleotides, the CDR3 is TGCAGTGCTATTAATGGGGGGCAAGAGACCCAGTACTTC. Amino acid sequence: CSAINGGQETQYF.

V gene TRBV5-5 combines with J gene TRBJ1-2; D might be TRBD1 (5 bases). CDR1 and CDR2 (germline): SGHKS, YYEKEE (reference sequence). The CDR3 is 15 residues long. V was pared by 4 bases and J by 4 bases, with 17 bases between. This CDR3 is CASSPPRDRGYGYTF. CDR3 DNA sequence: TGTGCCAGCAGCCCTCCCCGGGATAGGGGCTATGGCTACACCTTC.

This clonotype was picked up a small number of times. The gene calls are TRBV7-9 and TRBJ2-4, with D possibly being TRBD1 (6 bases). The CDR3 has 15 amino acids. V lost 2 bases and J lost 0, with 8 bases in between. Germline V lookup: CDR1 SEHNR, CDR2 FQNEAQ (reference sequence). The CDR3 DNA follows: TGTGCCAGCAGCTTACCAGGGGAAGCCAAAAACATTCAGTACTTC. Encoded protein: CASSLPGEAKNIQYF.